This T cell receptor (beta chain) was recovered during a study of shared clonotypes between healthy human individuals. Findings of the study overall: Naive subsets tended to show greater estimated richness than memory subsets. Limited genetic and exposure-history diversity came from having few donors.

Turning to this clone: What it binds is unknown.

Over several immunoSEQ plates, each subset's genomic DNA was distributed in even portions. Each replicate PCR on the sorted subsets used approximately 180 ng DNA (roughly 30,000 T cell genomes). Generated by immunoSEQ multiplex PCR, the TCRdb table keeps only in-frame clones and is missing some. The table includes some 200,000 clones, 50% to 80% detected once. This TCR was recovered from a young man in good health. The sample comprised memory CD4+ T cells sorted from blood. The subset here: CD45RA-negative fraction.

The CDR3 sequence: CASSLSSYGYTF. CDR3 in DNA: TGTGCCAGCAGCTTATCCAGCTATGGCTACACCTTC. V and J are TRBV7-2 and TRBJ1-2; D call uncertain. V was shortened by 2 bases and J by 4 bases, with 5 bases between the two germline ends. The CDR3 contains 12 residues. CDR1 SGHTA and CDR2 FQGNSA come from the germline V gene.